This T cell receptor (beta chain) was documented in a study of blood T cell repertoires in COVID-19. Looking at the study overall: Acute and convalescent COVID-19 specimens originated in the United States, Italy and Spain. Nucleic acid was either cDNA or gDNA, and it came from T cells, B-cell-depleted T cells, or PBMCs.

The method was immunoSEQ multiplex PCR; TCRdb's version includes in-frame clones alone and lacks a portion of them. Here the sample spans 200,000 to 250,000 clones, about 90% being singletons. Germline CDR1 DFQATT, CDR2 SNEGSKA (reference sequence). The CDR3 is made up of 16 amino acids. V was pared by 3 bases and J by 4 bases, with 9 bases of the junction left unmatched. The receptor was isolated from a woman aged 60-75 years with acute or convalescent COVID-19. J is TRBJ2-1 and V is TRBV20-1; TRBD2 agrees at 10 bases. The material sequenced was peripheral blood. The CDR3 sequence is CSASKQRGGTYNEQFF. The CDR3 DNA follows: TGCAGTGCTAGTAAGCAGCGGGGGGGCACGTACAATGAGCAGTTCTTC.